Listed below are T cell receptor beta chains from one sample, sequenced in a study of cytomegalovirus exposure and HLA in healthy donors. This table comes from immunoSEQ multiplex PCR, and its TCRdb copy is limited to in-frame clones, with some not included. Here the sample spans roughly 200,000 clones, around 77% being singletons. The source material was PBMCs. These receptors all come from a young woman in good health and CMV-seronegative. The CDR3 runs from the conserved cysteine through the conserved F or W. The D gene is left open where the match is weak. Clone size is shown for a subset of rows, as once, few, many or a class of expanded clone.

CDR3aa	CDR3nt	j_gene	v_gene	abundance	d_gene
CASSPAAGSFNEQFF	TGTGCCAGCTCACCAGCAGCGGGATCCTTCAATGAGCAGTTCTTC	TRBJ2-1	TRBV18	-	TRBD2
CASSPGLVGNEQFF	TGTGCCAGCTCACCGGGACTAGTTGGAAATGAGCAGTTCTTC	TRBJ2-1	TRBV18	-	TRBD2
CASSNRKGPCNQPQHF	TGTGCCAGCAGCAATAGGAAGGGGCCTTGCAATCAGCCCCAGCATTTT	TRBJ1-5	TRBV21-1	few	-
CASTSPYRGVNEQFF	TGTGCCAGCACCTCCCCCTACAGGGGTGTCAATGAGCAGTTCTTC	TRBJ2-1	TRBV2	-	TRBD1
CASSLDVGGEQYF	TGTGCCAGCAGCTTAGATGTCGGGGGCGAGCAGTACTTC	TRBJ2-7	TRBV13	-	-
CASSLRRDSGANVLTF	TGTGCCAGCAGCTTACGCCGGGACTCTGGGGCCAACGTCCTGACTTTC	TRBJ2-6	TRBV7-9	-	-
CASSLWMGAYGYTF	TGTGCCAGCAGTTTATGGATGGGAGCCTATGGCTACACCTTC	TRBJ1-2	TRBV28	-	-
CASSPDRDYGYTF	TGTGCCAGCAGCCCGGACAGGGACTATGGCTACACCTTC	TRBJ1-2	TRBV14	-	TRBD1
CASGDSSGNTIYF	TGTGCTAGTGGAGACAGCTCTGGAAACACCATATATTTT	TRBJ1-3	TRBV12-5	-	-
CASRGQGKGEQYF	TGTGCCAGCAGGGGACAGGGGAAAGGGGAGCAGTACTTC	TRBJ2-7	TRBV27	-	TRBD1
CASSVGQGGGTEAFF	TGTGCCAGCAGCGTAGGTCAGGGAGGAGGCACTGAAGCTTTCTTT	TRBJ1-1	TRBV9	-	-
CASSLQPFSYEQYF	TGCGCCAGCAGCTTACAACCGTTCTCCTACGAGCAGTACTTC	TRBJ2-7	TRBV5-1	-	-